The clone carrying this T cell receptor beta chain has only a few counts. Its antigen is currently unknown. The study's findings and limits: Tumor memory CD4+ T cell TCR gene usage was found to cluster with blood and lymph node memory CD4+ cells and with lymph node naive CD4+ cells. Whole repertoires were not studied in the larger cohort, only one V-J beta rearrangement. Tumor-infiltrating Treg TCR alpha and beta sequences overlapped most with tumor naive CD4+ T cells, then blood naive.

The CDR3 contains 15 residues. From germline, CDR1 is SGHTA and CDR2 FQGNSA. V gave up 1 base and J gave up 5 bases; unmatched junction bases: 6. Constant-region reverse primers amplified full-length variable regions, followed by semi-nested Nested Universal Primer A PCR. TCRdb re-derived calls from the 5' RACE reads in MiXCR, one entry per CDR3 protein. This sample has 9,500 to 15,000 distinct CDR3 sequences, with 51% found just once. Cells sorted as Tregs were CD4+, CD25+ and CD127-/low. Sample: tumor-infiltrating Tregs sorted from the breast tumor. The TCR sequence derives from a female donor with breast cancer. The J gene is TRBJ2-5, the V gene TRBV7-2; TRBD1 matches 8 bases. The CDR3 protein is CASSLVDRGGETQYF. CDR3 sequence (DNA): TGTGCCAGCAGCTTAGTTGACAGGGGTGGGGAGACCCAGTACTTC.